The source of this T cell receptor (beta chain) is a study of HIV-infected children after antiretroviral therapy interruption. Study-level information: All children had CD4+ count above 500 and viral load below 50 copies/ml.

Specified treatment: PENTA 11 planned treatment interruption arm or continuous ART arm. Unique molecular identifiers were included in an RNA-based 3' RACE TCR library. One entry per CDR3 protein, called by TCRdb with MiXCR from the 3' RACE reads. Of about 37,000 distinct CDR3 sequences listed, about 6% are singletons. The CDR3 spans 14 residues. V lost 2 bases to trimming and J lost 3 bases; unmatched junction nucleotides: 4. Germline CDR1 WSHSY, CDR2 SAAADI. This clonotype was counted ten times or more. The source is a pool of human donors with HIV. This sequence joins TRBV10-2 and TRBJ2-7, with 7 bases fitting TRBD1. The material sequenced was CD45RA+ CD4+ T cells from PBMCs, pooled from several time points, taken from a donor given antiretroviral therapy, either interrupted or continuous. Subset denoted: naive CD4+ CD45RA+ CD45RO- T cells. The CDR3, as DNA: TGCGCCAGCAGTGAGGGGACAGTAAACTACGAGCAGTACTTC. Protein sequence: CASSEGTVNYEQYF.